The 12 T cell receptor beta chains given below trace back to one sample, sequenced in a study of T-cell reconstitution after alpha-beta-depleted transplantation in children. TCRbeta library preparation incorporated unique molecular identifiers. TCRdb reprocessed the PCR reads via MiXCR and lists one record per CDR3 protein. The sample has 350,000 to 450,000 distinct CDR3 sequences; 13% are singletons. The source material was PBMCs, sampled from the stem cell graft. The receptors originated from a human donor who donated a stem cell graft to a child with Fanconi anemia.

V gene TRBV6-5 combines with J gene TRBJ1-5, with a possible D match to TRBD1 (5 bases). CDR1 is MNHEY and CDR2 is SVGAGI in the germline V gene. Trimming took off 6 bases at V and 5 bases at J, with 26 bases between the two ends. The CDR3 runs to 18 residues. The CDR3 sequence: CASSRRGAGKATDQPQHF. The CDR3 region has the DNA TGTGCCAGCAGCCGAAGGGGCGCAGGGAAGGCGACGGATCAGCCCCAGCATTTT.

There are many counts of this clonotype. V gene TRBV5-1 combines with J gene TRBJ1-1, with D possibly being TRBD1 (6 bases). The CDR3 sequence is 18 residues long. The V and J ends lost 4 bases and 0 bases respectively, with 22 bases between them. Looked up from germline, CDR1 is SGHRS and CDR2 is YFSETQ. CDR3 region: CASSVGLTGRGMNTEAFF. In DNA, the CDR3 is TGCGCCAGCAGCGTGGGCCTGACCGGGAGGGGGATGAACACTGAAGCTTTCTTT. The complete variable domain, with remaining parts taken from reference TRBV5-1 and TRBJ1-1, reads KAGVTQTPRYLIKTRGQQVTLSCSPISGHRSVSWYQQTPGQGLQFLFEYFSETQRNKGNFPGRFSGRQFSNSRSEMNVSTLELGDSALYLCASSVGLTGRGMNTEAFFGQGTRLTVV.

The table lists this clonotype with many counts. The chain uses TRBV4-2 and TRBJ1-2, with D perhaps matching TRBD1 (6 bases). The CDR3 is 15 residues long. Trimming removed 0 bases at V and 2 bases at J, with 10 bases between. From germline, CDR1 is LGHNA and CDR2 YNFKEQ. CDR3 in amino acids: CASSQDPQGNYGYTF. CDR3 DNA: TGTGCCAGCAGCCAAGATCCGCAGGGGAACTATGGCTACACCTTC.

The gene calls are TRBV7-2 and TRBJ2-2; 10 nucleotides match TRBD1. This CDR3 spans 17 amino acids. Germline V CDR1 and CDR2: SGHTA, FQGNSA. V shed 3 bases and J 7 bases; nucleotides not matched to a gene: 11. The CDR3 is CASSFFPPGQGYGELFF. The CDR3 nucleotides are TGTGCCAGCAGCTTTTTTCCGCCGGGACAGGGGTACGGGGAGCTGTTTTTT.

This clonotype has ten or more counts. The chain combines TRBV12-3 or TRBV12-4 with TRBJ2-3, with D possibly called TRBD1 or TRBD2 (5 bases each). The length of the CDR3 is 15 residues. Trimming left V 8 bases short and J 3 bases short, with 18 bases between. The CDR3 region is CASERGPLGTDTQYF. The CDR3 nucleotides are TGTGCCAGCGAGAGGGGCCCCTTAGGTACAGATACGCAGTATTTT.

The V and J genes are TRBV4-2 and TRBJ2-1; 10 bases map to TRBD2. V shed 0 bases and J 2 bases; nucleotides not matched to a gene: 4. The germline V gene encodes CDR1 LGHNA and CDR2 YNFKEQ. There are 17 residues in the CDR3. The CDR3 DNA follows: TGTGCCAGCAGCCAAGATCAAGCGGGGGGGCCCTACAATGAGCAGTTCTTC. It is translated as CASSQDQAGGPYNEQFF.

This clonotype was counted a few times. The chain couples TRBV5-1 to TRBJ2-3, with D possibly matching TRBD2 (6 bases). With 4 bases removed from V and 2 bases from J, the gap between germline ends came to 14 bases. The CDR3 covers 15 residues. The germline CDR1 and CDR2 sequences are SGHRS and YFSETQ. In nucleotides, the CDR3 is TGCGCCAGCAGCCGTGACGGCGGGGTCACAGATACGCAGTATTTT. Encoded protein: CASSRDGGVTDTQYF.

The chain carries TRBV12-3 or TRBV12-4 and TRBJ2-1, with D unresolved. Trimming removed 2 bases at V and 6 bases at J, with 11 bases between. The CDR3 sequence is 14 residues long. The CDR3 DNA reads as TGTGCCAGCAGTTTACCTACGGGTCCCAATGAGCAGTTCTTC. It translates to CASSLPTGPNEQFF.

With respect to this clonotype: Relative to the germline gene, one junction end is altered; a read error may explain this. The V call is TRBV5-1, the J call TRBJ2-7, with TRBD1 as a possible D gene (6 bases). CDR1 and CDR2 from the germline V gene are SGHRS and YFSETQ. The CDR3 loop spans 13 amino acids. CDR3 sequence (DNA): TGCGCCATCAGCTCCGGACAGCTTTGTGAGCAGTACTTC. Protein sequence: CAISSGQLCEQYF.

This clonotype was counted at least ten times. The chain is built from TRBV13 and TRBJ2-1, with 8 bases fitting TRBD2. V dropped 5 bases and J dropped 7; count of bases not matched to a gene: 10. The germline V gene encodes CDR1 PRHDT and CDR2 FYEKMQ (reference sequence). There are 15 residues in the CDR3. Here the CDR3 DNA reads TGTGCCAGCAGCCGGTCAAGCGGGGGCGGGAATGAGCAGTTCTTC. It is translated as CASSRSSGGGNEQFF. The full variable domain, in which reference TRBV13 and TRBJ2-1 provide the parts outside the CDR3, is AAGVIQSPRHLIKEKRETATLKCYPIPRHDTVYWYQQGPGQDPQFLISFYEKMQSDKGSIPDRFSAQQFSDYHSELNMSSLELGDSALYFCASSRSSGGGNEQFFGPGTRLTVL.

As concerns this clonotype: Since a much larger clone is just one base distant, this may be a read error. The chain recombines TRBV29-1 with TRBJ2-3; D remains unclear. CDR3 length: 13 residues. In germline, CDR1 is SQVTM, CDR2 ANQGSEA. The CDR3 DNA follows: TGCAGGGTTGAAGGATTCATGGCAGATACGCAGTATTTT. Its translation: CRVEGFMADTQYF.

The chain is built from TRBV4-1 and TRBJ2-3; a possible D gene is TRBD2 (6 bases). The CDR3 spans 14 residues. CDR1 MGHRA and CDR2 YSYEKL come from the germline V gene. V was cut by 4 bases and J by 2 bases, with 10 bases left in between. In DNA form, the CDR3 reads TGCGCCAGCAGCCTTTGGACTAACACAGATACGCAGTATTTT. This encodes CASSLWTNTDTQYF.